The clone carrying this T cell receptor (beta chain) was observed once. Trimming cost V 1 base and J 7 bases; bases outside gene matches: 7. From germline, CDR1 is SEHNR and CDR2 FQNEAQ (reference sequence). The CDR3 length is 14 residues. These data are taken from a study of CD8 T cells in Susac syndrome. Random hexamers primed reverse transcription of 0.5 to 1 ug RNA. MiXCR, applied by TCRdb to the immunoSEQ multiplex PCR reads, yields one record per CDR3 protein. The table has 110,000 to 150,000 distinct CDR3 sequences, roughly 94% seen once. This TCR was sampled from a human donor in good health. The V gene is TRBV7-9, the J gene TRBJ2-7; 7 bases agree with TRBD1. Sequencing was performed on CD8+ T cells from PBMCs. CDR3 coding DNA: TGTGCCAGCAGCTTAGATCCCAGGGGGTTAGAGCAGTACTTC. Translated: CASSLDPRGLEQYF.